The rows below give T cell receptor beta chains drawn from one sample of a study of T cells in Graves' hyperthyroidism and ophthalmopathy. TCRdb reprocessed the multiplex PCR reads via MiXCR and lists one record per CDR3 protein. The sample lists roughly 630,000 distinct CDR3 sequences; around a sixth were seen once. The specimen was blood. The receptors derive from a woman aged 25-40 years with Graves' hyperthyroidism. Both conserved end residues are part of each CDR3. Fields, in order: clone size, D gene, V gene, J gene, CDR3 DNA, CDR3 protein. A D gene is named only where the DNA matches it firmly. Not every row has a clone size; where given, it reads once, few, many or a size class.

many,.,TRBV3-1,TRBJ1-1,TGTGCCAGCAGCCTCGGAGGGTCAGTGAACACTGAAGCTTTCTTT,CASSLGGSVNTEAFF
many,.,TRBV5-1,TRBJ2-7,TGCGCCAGCAGCTTGGCCCCTAGCGTCGGGTCGAGCTCCTACGAGCAGTACTTC,CASSLAPSVGSSSYEQYF
many,.,TRBV12-3/TRBV12-4,TRBJ2-3,TGTGCCAGCAGTTTAGGAGGGGTGGCCCCAGATACGCAGTATTTT,CASSLGGVAPDTQYF
many,.,TRBV12-3/TRBV12-4,TRBJ1-2,TGTGCCAGCAGAGACCGGGCCACCTATGGCTACACCTTC,CASRDRATYGYTF
.,TRBD2,TRBV19,TRBJ2-7,TGTGCCAGCCGGGGGGGGCGCGCCTACGAGCAGTACTTC,CASRGGRAYEQYF
.,.,TRBV30,TRBJ1-5,TGTGCCTGGAGTCAGCGGGCCGATCAGCCCCAGCATTTT,CAWSQRADQPQHF
.,.,TRBV4-1,TRBJ1-4,TGCGCCAGCAGCCAAGTGGGGGCGGATGAAAAACTGTTTTTT,CASSQVGADEKLFF
few,.,TRBV7-3,TRBJ2-2,TGTGCCAGCAGCCTCAGTCGGCGGGACTTAAGGGCGGGGGAGCTGTTTTTT,CASSLSRRDLRAGELFF
few,.,TRBV5-1,TRBJ2-2,TGCGCCAGCAGCTCGGACTTGTGGGGCGGGGAGCTGTTTTTT,CASSSDLWGGELFF
few,TRBD1,TRBV5-1,TRBJ2-5,TGCGCCAGCAGCAAAAACTCGGGACAGGGCTGGGGAGAGACCCAGTACTTC,CASSKNSGQGWGETQYF
.,TRBD2,TRBV20-1,TRBJ2-1,TGCAGTGCTAGTGTTTGGGCTAGCGGGAGCGATGAGCAGTTCTTC,CSASVWASGSDEQFF
.,.,TRBV7-3,TRBJ1-2,TGTGCCAGCAGCTTAAAGGGGGGGCATGATGGCTACACCTTC,CASSLKGGHDGYTF
.,TRBD2,TRBV4-2,TRBJ2-1,TGTGCCAGCAGCCAAGAGAGGGACTATTCGTACAATGAGCAGTTCTTC,CASSQERDYSYNEQFF
.,.,TRBV6-5,TRBJ1-2,TGTGCCAGCAGTTACTTGCAAAACTATGGCTACACCTTC,CASSYLQNYGYTF
.,TRBD1,TRBV6-1,TRBJ1-1,TGTGCCAGCAGTCCCCCGGGACAGGGAACCACTGAAGCTTTCTTT,CASSPPGQGTTEAFF
many,TRBD2,TRBV11-3,TRBJ2-3,TGTGCCAGCAGCTTAAAACTAGCGGACACAGATACGCAGTATTTT,CASSLKLADTDTQYF
many,.,TRBV2,TRBJ1-2,TGTGCCAGCAGTGAAGGATCAGGGGATGGCTACACCTTC,CASSEGSGDGYTF